Listed below are T cell receptor beta chains from one sample, sequenced in a study of cytomegalovirus exposure and HLA in healthy donors. Assay used: immunoSEQ multiplex PCR; TCRdb lists only in-frame clones, some missing. This table holds some 91,000 clones, around 82% found once. The specimen sequenced was PBMCs. Receptors were obtained from an older woman in good health and CMV-seronegative. The CDR3 runs from the conserved cysteine through the conserved F or W. D genes are given only for firm matches. A row's size may be missing; if present it is once, few, many or a size class.

V	length	J	D	size	DNA	CDR3
TRBV18	13	TRBJ1-3	NA	NA	TGTGCCAGCTCACCCCTAGCTGGAAACACCATATATTTT	CASSPLAGNTIYF
TRBV28	14	TRBJ2-5	TRBD2	NA	TGTGCCAGCAGTCGGGCGGGAGAATTAGAGACCCAGTACTTC	CASSRAGELETQYF
TRBV28	15	TRBJ1-3	NA	NA	TGTGCCAGCAGTTTACCCCAGTCCTCTGGAAACACCATATATTTT	CASSLPQSSGNTIYF
TRBV18	13	TRBJ2-1	NA	NA	TGTGCCAGCTCACCACACAGGGACAATGAGCAGTTCTTC	CASSPHRDNEQFF
TRBV13	13	TRBJ2-7	NA	NA	TGTGCCAGCAGTTCCCTGAGATCCTACGAGCAGTACTTC	CASSSLRSYEQYF
TRBV6-1	11	TRBJ1-2	NA	NA	TGTGCCAGCAGTGAGTACGAGTTCTACACCTTC	CASSEYEFYTF
TRBV7-8	15	TRBJ1-1	NA	NA	TGTGCCAGCAGCTTAGGTCGGGGGGCGAACACTGAAGCTTTCTTT	CASSLGRGANTEAFF
TRBV29-1	12	TRBJ2-7	TRBD1	NA	TGCAGCGTTTCGGGACAGGGCTACGAGCAGTACTTC	CSVSGQGYEQYF
TRBV21-1	18	TRBJ1-1	NA	once	TGTGCCAGCAGCAAAGGTATGGAGGGGACGGGCAAGGGAGGGCAAGCTTTCTTT	CASSKGMEGTGKGGQAFF
TRBV6-1	14	TRBJ1-5	NA	NA	TGTGCCAGCAGTGAATTCAGGGAGGGTCAGCCCCAGCATTTT	CASSEFREGQPQHF
TRBV11-2	16	TRBJ2-7	TRBD2	NA	TGTGCCAGCAGCTTAATCGTCGGACTAGCGAGCAACGAGCAGTACTTC	CASSLIVGLASNEQYF
TRBV7-2	13	TRBJ1-1	TRBD1	NA	TGTGCCAGCAGCTTGACAGGGGGGACTGAAGCTTTCTTT	CASSLTGGTEAFF
TRBV28	14	TRBJ2-1	TRBD2	NA	TGTGCCAGCAGTTACCAGCGGGGTATTAATGAGCAGTTCTTC	CASSYQRGINEQFF
TRBV11-2	12	TRBJ2-2	NA	NA	TGTGCCAGCAGCCCCCCTTTCGGGGAGCTGTTTTTT	CASSPPFGELFF
TRBV4-1	14	TRBJ1-1	TRBD1	NA	TGCGCCAGCAGTTTGGACAGGGGGGAAACTGAAGCTTTCTTT	CASSLDRGETEAFF
TRBV15	16	TRBJ2-1	TRBD2	NA	TGTGCCACCAGCAGACGACTAGCGGGGGGGCGCGATGAGCAGTTCTTC	CATSRRLAGGRDEQFF
TRBV28	14	TRBJ2-5	TRBD1	once	TGTGCCAGCAGTTTAGGGACAGGGGCTAAGACCCAGTACTTC	CASSLGTGAKTQYF
TRBV5-6	16	TRBJ2-4	NA	NA	TGTGCCAGCGCCCACCGAGGGCGGCTAGCCAAAAACATTCAGTACTTC	CASAHRGRLAKNIQYF
TRBV5-6	13	TRBJ2-7	NA	few	TGTGCCAGCAGCTTGGGGGCCGCCTACGAGCAGTACTTC	CASSLGAAYEQYF
TRBV5-1	14	TRBJ2-5	NA	NA	TGCGCCAGCAGCTTTACCCCCGTCGGGGAGACCCAGTACTTC	CASSFTPVGETQYF
TRBV5-1	10	TRBJ1-4	NA	NA	TGCGCCAGCAGCTGTCCTCGGGGAGTTTTC	CASSCPRGVF